This paragraph reports one T cell receptor (beta chain). The sample comes from a study of blood T cell repertoires in COVID-19. Patients in Seattle were enrolled during active infection, then followed longitudinally. Sequencing was performed with immunoSEQ multiplex PCR; in TCRdb, only in-frame clones are kept and a portion is missing. The sample yields 290,000 or so clones, approximately 90% seen once. V shed 5 bases and J 1 base; nucleotides not matched to a gene: 9. The CDR3 is made up of 15 amino acids. Looked up from germline, CDR1 is SGHNT and CDR2 is YYREEE (reference sequence). The sequence was obtained from a woman in her 30s with COVID-19, enrolled during active disease. The chain has TRBV5-4 and TRBJ2-7, with 7 bases lining up with TRBD2. Sample: peripheral blood. The DNA of the CDR3 is TGTGCCAGCAGGCACGGGGAGGGGCCTTCCTACGAGCAGTACTTC. This codes for CASRHGEGPSYEQYF.